The text below deals with one TCR beta chain. What it recognizes is unknown. This CDR3 contains 14 residues. The germline V gene encodes CDR1 SGHTA and CDR2 FQGNSA. Trimming pared 5 bases from V and 1 base from J, leaving 11 bases between. 60 Vbeta and 13 Jbeta primers were used in PCR. Using immunoSEQ multiplex PCR, the repertoire was profiled, and TCRdb retains in-frame clones only, with some absent. Here the sample spans over 150,000 clones, nearly 80% being singletons. These data originate in a study of cytomegalovirus exposure and HLA in healthy donors. Study conclusions and caveats: Researchers had no immune exposure information except CMV serostatus available. Across HLA loci, a later analysis found differing TCR association rates, with DRB1 most and HLA-C fewest.

The chain recombines TRBV7-2 with TRBJ1-2, with no clear D. The receptor comes from a man in his late teens or twenties in good health and CMV-seropositive. The specimen sequenced was PBMCs. The CDR3 DNA reads TGTGCCAGCAGCATGAGTTCCGTTAACTATGGCTACACCTTC. The encoded protein is CASSMSSVNYGYTF.